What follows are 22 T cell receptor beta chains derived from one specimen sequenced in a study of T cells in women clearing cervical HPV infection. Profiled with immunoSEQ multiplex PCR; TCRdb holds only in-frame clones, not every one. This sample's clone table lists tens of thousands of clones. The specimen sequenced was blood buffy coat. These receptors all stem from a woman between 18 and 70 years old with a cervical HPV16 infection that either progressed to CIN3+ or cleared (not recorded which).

The CDR3 loop is CASRVGTDYEQYF. The sequenced CDR3 bases are TGTGCCAGCAGGGTTGGGACAGATTACGAG. The V and J genes are TRBV12-3 or TRBV12-4 and TRBJ2-7, with 7 bases lining up with TRBD1. The CDR3 end lies 3 residues beyond the end of the read and is filled in from the germline J gene. The CDR3 consists of 13 residues. J gave up 4 bases and V 6 bases, and 6 bases lay outside the gene matches.

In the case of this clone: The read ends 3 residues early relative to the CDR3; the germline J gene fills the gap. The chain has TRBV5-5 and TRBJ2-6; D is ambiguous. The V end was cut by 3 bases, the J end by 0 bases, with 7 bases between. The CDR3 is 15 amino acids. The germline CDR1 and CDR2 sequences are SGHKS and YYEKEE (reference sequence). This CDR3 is CASSSQDSGANVLTF. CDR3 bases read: TGTGCCAGCAGCTCCCAGGACTCTGGGGCCAACGTC.

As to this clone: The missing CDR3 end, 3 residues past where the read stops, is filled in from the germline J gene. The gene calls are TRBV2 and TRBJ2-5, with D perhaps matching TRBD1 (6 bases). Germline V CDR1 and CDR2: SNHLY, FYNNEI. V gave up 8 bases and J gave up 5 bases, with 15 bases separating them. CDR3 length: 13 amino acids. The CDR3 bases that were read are TGTGCCAGCTTAGGACAGCTCGGGGAGACC. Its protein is CASLGQLGET. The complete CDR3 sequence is CASLGQLGETQYF.

The sequenced CDR3 bases are TGCGCCAGCAGCAGACTGAGGGGGACAGGGAGCTCCTACAATGAG. Translation: CASSRLRGTGSSYNE. The whole CDR3 sequence is CASSRLRGTGSSYNEQFF. The rearrangement links TRBV10-2 to TRBJ2-1, with 9 bases aligning to TRBD1. The read is 3 residues too short to cover the CDR3 end, so that end is filled in from the germline J gene. Losses at the gene ends were 6 bases for V and 0 bases for J; bases not matched to a gene: 12. Germline V gene lookup returns CDR1 WSHSY and CDR2 SAAADI. This CDR3 region has 18 residues.

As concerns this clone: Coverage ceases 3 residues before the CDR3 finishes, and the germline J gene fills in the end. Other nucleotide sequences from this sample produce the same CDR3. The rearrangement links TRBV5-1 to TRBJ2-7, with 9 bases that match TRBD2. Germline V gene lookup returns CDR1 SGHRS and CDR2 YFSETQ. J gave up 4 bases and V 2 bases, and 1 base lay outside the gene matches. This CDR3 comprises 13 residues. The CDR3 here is CASSLTSGYEQYF. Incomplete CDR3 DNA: TGCGCCAGCAGCTTAACTAGCGGGTACGAG.

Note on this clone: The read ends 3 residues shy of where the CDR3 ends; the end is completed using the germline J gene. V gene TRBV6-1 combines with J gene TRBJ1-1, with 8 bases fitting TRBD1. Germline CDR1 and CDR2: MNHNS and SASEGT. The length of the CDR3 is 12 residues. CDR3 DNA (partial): TGTGCCAGCAGTGCACAAACAGGGGGA. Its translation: CASSAQTGG. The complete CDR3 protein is CASSAQTGGAFF.

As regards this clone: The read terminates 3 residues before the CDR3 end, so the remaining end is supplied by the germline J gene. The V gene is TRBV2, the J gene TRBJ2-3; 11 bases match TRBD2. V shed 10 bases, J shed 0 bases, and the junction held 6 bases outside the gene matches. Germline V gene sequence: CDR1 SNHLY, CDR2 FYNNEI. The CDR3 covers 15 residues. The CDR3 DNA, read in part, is TGTGCCATCCGACTAGCGGGGTATAGCACAGATACG. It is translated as CAIRLAGYSTDT. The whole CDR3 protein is CAIRLAGYSTDTQYF.

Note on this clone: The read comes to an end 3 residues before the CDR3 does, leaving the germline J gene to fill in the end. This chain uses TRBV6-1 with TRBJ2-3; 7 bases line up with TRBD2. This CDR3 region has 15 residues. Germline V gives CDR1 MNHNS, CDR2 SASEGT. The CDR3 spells CASSVLSGTQETQYF. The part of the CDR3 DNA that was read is TGTGCCAGCAGTGTTCTAAGCGGGACTCAAGAGACG.

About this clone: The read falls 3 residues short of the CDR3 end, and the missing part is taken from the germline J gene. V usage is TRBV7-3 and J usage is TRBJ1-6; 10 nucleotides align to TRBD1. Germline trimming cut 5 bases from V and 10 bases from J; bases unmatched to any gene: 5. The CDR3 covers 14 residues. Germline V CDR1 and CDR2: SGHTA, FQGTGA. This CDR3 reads CASSPGQGGSPLHF. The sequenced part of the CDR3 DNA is TGTGCCAGCAGCCCTGGACAGGGGGGATCACCC.

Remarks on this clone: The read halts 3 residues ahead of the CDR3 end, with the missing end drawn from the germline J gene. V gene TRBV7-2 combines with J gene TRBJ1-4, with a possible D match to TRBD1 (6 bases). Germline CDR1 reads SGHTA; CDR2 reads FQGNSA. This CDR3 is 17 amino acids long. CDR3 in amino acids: CASSLAGGASGANVLFF. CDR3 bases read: TGTGCCAGCAGCTTAGCCGGGGGGGCATCTGGGGCCAACGTA.

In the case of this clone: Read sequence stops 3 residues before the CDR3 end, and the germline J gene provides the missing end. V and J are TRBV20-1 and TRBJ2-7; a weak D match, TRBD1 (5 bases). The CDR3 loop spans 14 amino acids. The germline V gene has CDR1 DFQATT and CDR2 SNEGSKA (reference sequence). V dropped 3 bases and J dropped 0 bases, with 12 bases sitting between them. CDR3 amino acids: CSASRGPSSYEQYF. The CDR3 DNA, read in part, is TGCAGTGCTAGTAGGGGTCCTAGCTCCTACGAG.

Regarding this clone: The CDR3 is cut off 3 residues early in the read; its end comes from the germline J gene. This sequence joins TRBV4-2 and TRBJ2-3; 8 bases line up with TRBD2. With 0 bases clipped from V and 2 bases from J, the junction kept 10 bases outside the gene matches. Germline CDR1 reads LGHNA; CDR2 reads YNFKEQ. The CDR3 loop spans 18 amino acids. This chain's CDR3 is CASSQDLAREGDTDTQYF. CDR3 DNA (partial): TGTGCCAGCAGCCAAGACCTAGCTCGGGAGGGAGACACAGATACG.

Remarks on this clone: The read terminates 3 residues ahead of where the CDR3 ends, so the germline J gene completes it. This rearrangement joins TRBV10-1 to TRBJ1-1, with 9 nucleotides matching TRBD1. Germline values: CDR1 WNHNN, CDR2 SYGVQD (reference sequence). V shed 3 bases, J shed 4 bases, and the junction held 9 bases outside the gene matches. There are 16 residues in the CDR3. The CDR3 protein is CASSDRTGGRGTEAFF. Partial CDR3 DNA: TGCGCCAGCAGTGATCGCACAGGGGGCCGGGGCACTGAA.

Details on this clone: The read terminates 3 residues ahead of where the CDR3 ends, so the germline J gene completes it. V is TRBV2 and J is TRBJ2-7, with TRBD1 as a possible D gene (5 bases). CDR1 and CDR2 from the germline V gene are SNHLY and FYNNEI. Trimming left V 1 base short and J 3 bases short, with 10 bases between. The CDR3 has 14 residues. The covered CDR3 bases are TGTGCCAGCAGTGAAGGGGCCAGGGTCTACGAG. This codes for CASSEGARVYE. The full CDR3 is CASSEGARVYEQYF.

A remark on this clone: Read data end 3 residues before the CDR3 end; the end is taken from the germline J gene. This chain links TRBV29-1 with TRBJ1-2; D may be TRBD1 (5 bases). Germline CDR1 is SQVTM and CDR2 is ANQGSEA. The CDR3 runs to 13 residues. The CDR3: CSVELDTKLDYTF. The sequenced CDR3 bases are TGCAGCGTTGAATTGGACACCAAACTTGAC.

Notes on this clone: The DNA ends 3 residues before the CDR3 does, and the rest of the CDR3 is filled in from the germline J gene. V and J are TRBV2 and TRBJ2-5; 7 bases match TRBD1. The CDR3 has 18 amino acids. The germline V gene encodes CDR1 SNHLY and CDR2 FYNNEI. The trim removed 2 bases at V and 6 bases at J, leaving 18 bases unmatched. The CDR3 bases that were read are TGTGCCAGCAGTGAACGGGGACAGACCCCATATAGCAATCAGACC. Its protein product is CASSERGQTPYSNQT. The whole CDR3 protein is CASSERGQTPYSNQTQYF.

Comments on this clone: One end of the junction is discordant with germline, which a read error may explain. The part of the CDR3 DNA that was read is TGTGCCAGCGCGGGCGGGTTAGGAGATGGA. Translation gives CASAGGLGDG. The whole CDR3 region reads CASAGGLGDGYTF. The V call is TRBV7-9, the J call TRBJ1-2, with unresolved D. The sequenced fragment ends 3 residues before the CDR3 boundary, so the rest is inferred from the germline J gene. Germline V CDR1 and CDR2: SEHNR, FQNEAQ (reference sequence). The CDR3 sequence is 13 residues long.

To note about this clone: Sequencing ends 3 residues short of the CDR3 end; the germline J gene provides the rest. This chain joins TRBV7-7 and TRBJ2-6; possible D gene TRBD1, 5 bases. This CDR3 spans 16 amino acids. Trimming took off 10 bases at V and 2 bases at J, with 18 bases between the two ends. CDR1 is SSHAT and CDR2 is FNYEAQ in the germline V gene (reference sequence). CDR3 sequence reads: CAKVSGAAPGANVLTF. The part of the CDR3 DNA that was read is TGTGCCAAGGTAAGTGGGGCAGCGCCTGGGGCCAACGTC.

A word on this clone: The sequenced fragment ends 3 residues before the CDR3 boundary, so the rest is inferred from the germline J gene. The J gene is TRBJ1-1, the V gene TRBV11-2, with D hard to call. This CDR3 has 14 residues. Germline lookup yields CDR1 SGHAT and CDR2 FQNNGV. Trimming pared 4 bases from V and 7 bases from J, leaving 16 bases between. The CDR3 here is CASSSYRDMNEAFF. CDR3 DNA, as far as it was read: TGTGCCAGCAGCTCCTATAGAGACATGAATGAA. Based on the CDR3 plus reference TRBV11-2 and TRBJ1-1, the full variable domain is EAGVAQSPRYKIIEKRQSVAFWCNPISGHATLYWYQQILGQGPKLLIQFQNNGVVDDSQLPKDRFSAERLKGVDSTLKIQPAKLEDSAVYLCASSSYRDMNEAFFGQGTRLTVV.

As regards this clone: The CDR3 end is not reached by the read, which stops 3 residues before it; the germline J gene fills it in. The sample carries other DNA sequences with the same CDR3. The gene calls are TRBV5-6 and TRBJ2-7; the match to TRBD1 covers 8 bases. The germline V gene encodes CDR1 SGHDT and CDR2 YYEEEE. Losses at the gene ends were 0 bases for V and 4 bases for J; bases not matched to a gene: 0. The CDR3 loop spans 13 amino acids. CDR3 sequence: CASSLDRGYEQYF. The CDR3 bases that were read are TGTGCCAGCAGCTTGGACAGGGGGTACGAG.

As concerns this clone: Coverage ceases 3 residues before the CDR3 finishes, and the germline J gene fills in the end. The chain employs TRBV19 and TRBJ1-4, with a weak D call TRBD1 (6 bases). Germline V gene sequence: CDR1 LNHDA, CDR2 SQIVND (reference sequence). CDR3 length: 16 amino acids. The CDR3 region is CASSAYGTGDPGALFF. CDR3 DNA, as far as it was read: TGTGCCAGTAGTGCATACGGGACGGGCGATCCAGGGGCA.

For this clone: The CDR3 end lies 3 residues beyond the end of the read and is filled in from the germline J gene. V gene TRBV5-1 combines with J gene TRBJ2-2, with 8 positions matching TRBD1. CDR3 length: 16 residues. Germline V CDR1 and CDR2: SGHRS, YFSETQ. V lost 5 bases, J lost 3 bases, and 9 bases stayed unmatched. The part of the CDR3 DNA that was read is TGCGCCAGCAGGATTTCAGGGGGCGGCGACACCGGGGAG. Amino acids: CASRISGGGDTGE. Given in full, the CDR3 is CASRISGGGDTGELFF.